One and the same sample provided the 16 T cell receptor beta chains below, sequenced in a study of T cell repertoires in cytomegalovirus infection (dated by TCRdb to the late 2010s). According to the study, the label for this sample's treatment or condition signals: in vitro stimulation with specific CMV peptide epitopes to enrich CMV-specific T cells. Antigens for these TCRs are unknown. The listed sequencing device is Illumina HiSeq 1500. TCRdb took the public reads, trimmed them with fastp at Q25, ran MiXCR for clone calling and kept in-frame beta chains. Rows are combined by CDR3 protein, so each entry shows the most common genes and DNA. This sample holds 250,000 to 400,000 distinct CDR3 sequences; just under 25% were observed only once. Clones ranked in the top ten supply 10% to 15% of the sample. Material: cultured PBMCs, obtained from culture after CMV antigen stimulation. These receptors all stem from a human donor in good health (CMV status not recorded). Some clones in this sample may be carry-over from other donors' samples.

This clonotype was counted at least ten times. V usage is TRBV7-2 and J usage is TRBJ2-1; 7 bases are shared with TRBD2. Looked up from germline, CDR1 is SGHTA and CDR2 is FQGNSA. CDR3 length: 15 amino acids. V lost 0 bases to trimming and J lost 3 bases; unmatched junction nucleotides: 2. The CDR3 coding sequence is TGTGCCAGCAGCTTAGCGACGGGAGGCTACAATGAGCAGTTCTTC. It encodes CASSLATGGYNEQFF.

The chain is built from TRBV7-2 and TRBJ2-2, with TRBD2 identical over 14 bases. CDR1 is SGHTA and CDR2 is FQGNSA in the germline V gene. The length of the CDR3 is 17 residues. J was trimmed by 6 bases and V by 4 bases; bases with no gene match: 7. The CDR3 spells CASSSTGLAGVPGELFF. The CDR3 coding sequence is TGTGCCAGCAGCTCTACGGGACTAGCGGGAGTCCCCGGGGAGCTGTTTTTT.

The V call is TRBV10-3, the J call TRBJ1-5; D not certain. Germline CDR1 ENHRY, CDR2 SYGVKD. This CDR3 has 13 residues. V shed 10 bases and J shed 2 bases, with 12 bases lying between them. CDR3 sequence reads: CATTSMGNQPQHF. The DNA of the CDR3 is TGTGCCACCACTAGTATGGGCAATCAGCCCCAGCATTTT.

This clonotype was observed a single time. The V gene is TRBV28, the J gene TRBJ2-5; TRBD1 aligns across 8 bases. Germline CDR1 MDHEN, CDR2 SYDVKM. J was trimmed by 4 bases and V by 7 bases; bases with no gene match: 11. This CDR3 has 15 residues. The DNA for the CDR3 is TGTGCCAGCAATGAACCCGGGACAGGAGTAGAGACCCAGTACTTC. It yields the protein CASNEPGTGVETQYF.

This clonotype was recorded a few times. The chain links TRBV29-1 to TRBJ2-6; D possibly corresponds to TRBD2 (6 bases). The CDR3 totals 18 residues. The V gene's germline CDR1 is SQVTM and CDR2 ANQGSEA. V was trimmed by 4 bases and J by 0 bases, leaving 19 bases between them. CDR3 amino acids: CSVGQAGTVPSGANVLTF. CDR3 sequence (DNA): TGCAGCGTTGGGCAGGCGGGAACCGTTCCCTCTGGGGCCAACGTCCTGACTTTC.

This clonotype turned up a few times. This rearrangement joins TRBV19 to TRBJ2-7; the match to TRBD2 covers 8 bases. CDR1 is LNHDA, CDR2 SQIVND, per germline (reference sequence). The J segment lost 3 bases and the V segment lost 4 bases, leaving 2 bases of the junction unmatched. CDR3 length: 13 amino acids. The CDR3 sequence: CASSTAGGYEQYF. The DNA of the CDR3 is TGTGCCAGTAGTACCGCGGGGGGCTACGAGCAGTACTTC.

The rearrangement joins TRBV18 to TRBJ2-1, with D possibly matching TRBD2 (6 bases). From germline, CDR1 is KGHSH and CDR2 LQKENI. V was shortened by 2 bases and J by 7 bases, with 15 bases between the two germline ends. The CDR3 covers 15 residues. CDR3 coding DNA: TGTGCCAGCTCACCAAGCATGACGGGAGAGAATGAGCAGTTCTTC. It encodes CASSPSMTGENEQFF.

Turning to this clonotype: This may stem from a read error, because a much larger clone lies one nucleotide away. The chain combines TRBV20-1 with TRBJ2-3; D tentatively fits TRBD1 or TRBD2 (5 bases each). Germline values: CDR1 DFQATT, CDR2 SNEGSKA (reference sequence). The CDR3 is 14 amino acids. Here the CDR3 reads CSARDTGLTDTRYF. For the CDR3, the DNA is TGCAGTGCTAGAGACACGGGGCTCACAGATACGCGGTATTTT.

The rearrangement uses TRBV3-1 and TRBJ1-6; D call uncertain. CDR1 LGHDT and CDR2 YNNKEL come from the germline V gene (reference sequence). Trimming stripped 1 base from V and 13 bases from J, with 17 bases between. The CDR3 totals 15 residues. CDR3 DNA: TGTGCCAGCAGCCAAGGGCCTCTGATTGTTTCGCCCCTCCACTTT. Its protein product is CASSQGPLIVSPLHF.

This chain joins TRBV18 and TRBJ2-2; TRBD2 matches 14 bases. Germline lookup yields CDR1 KGHSH and CDR2 LQKENI. This CDR3 is 18 amino acids long. The ends lost 4 bases at V and 0 bases at J; junction bases unmatched: 4. CDR3 DNA: TGTGCCAGCTCACTGGGACTAGCGGGAGTATCGAACACCGGGGAGCTGTTTTTT. Protein sequence: CASSLGLAGVSNTGELFF.

This clonotype occurred a few times. The chain combines TRBV20-1 with TRBJ2-7; possible D gene TRBD2, 5 bases. Trimming took 1 base from V and 0 from J, leaving 13 bases between them. The germline V gene has CDR1 DFQATT and CDR2 SNEGSKA (reference sequence). The CDR3 is 15 residues long. Here the CDR3 DNA reads TGCAGTGCTAGAGCTCCCGGACTGAGCTCCTACGAGCAGTACGTC. This gives the protein CSARAPGLSSYEQYV.

This clonotype was seen a handful of times. The chain has TRBV7-6 and TRBJ2-7; D is possibly TRBD1 (5 bases). V lost 5 bases, J lost 5 bases, and 13 bases lay in between. The CDR3 consists of 13 residues. Germline loops: CDR1 SGHVS, CDR2 FNYEAQ. CDR3 DNA sequence: TGTGCCAGCAGCCCAAAGGCAGGGCACGAGCAGTACGTC. Translated, it gives CASSPKAGHEQYV.

This clonotype was recorded a few times. The CDR3 spells CATSDSQATSTDTQYF. In DNA, the CDR3 is TGTGCCACCAGTGATTCCCAGGCCACTAGCACAGATACGCAGTATTTT. The V gene is TRBV24-1, the J gene TRBJ2-3; D gene uncertain. CDR1 is KGHDR, CDR2 SFDVKD, per germline. This CDR3 has 16 residues. Between the trimmed V and J ends, which lost 2 bases and 0 bases, there was a span of 11 bases.

This clonotype came up a few times. J is TRBJ2-7 and V is TRBV7-2; 9 bases agree with TRBD1. This CDR3 spans 14 amino acids. Germline values: CDR1 SGHTA, CDR2 FQGNSA. V gave up 8 bases and J gave up 6 bases; unmatched junction bases: 11. The chain's CDR3 is CASATGTGLREQYF. For the CDR3, the DNA is TGTGCCAGCGCCACCGGGACAGGGTTGCGCGAGCAGTACTTC.

The genes are TRBV6-6 and TRBJ2-6; TRBD1 matches 7 bases. V shed 5 bases and J 0 bases; nucleotides not matched to a gene: 10. CDR3 size: 18 residues. Germline assignment: CDR1 MNHNY and CDR2 SVGAGI (reference sequence). The CDR3 DNA follows: TGTGCCAGCAGTGCGCTCAGGGGGAAAAGCTCTGGGGCCAACGTCCTGACTTTC. This encodes CASSALRGKSSGANVLTF.

This clonotype was observed many times. The rearrangement links TRBV7-2 to TRBJ2-2; perhaps TRBD1 as D (6 bases). With 0 bases removed from V and 4 bases from J, the gap between germline ends came to 9 bases. CDR1 and CDR2 from the germline V gene are SGHTA and FQGNSA. CDR3 length: 15 residues. The CDR3 protein is CASSLAPRGTGELFF. CDR3 DNA: TGTGCCAGCAGCTTAGCCCCCAGGGGCACCGGGGAGCTGTTTTTT.